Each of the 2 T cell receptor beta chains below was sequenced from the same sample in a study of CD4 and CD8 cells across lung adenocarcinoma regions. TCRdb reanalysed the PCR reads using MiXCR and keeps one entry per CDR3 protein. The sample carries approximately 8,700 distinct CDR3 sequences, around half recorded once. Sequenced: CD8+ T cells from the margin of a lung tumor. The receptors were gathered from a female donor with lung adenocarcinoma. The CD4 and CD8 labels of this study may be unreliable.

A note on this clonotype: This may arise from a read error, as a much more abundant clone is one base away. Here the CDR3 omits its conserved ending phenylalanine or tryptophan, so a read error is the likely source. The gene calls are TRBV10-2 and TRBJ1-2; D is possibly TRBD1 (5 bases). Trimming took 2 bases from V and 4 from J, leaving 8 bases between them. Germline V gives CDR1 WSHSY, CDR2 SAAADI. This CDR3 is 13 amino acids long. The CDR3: CASSEQGAYGYTC. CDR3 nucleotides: TGCGCCAGCAGTGAGCAGGGTGCCTATGGCTACACCTGC.

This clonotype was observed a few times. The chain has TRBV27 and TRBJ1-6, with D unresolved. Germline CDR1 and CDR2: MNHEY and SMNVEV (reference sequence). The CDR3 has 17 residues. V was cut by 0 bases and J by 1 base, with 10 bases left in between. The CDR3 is CASSLSISGSYNSPLHF. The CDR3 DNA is TGTGCCAGCAGTTTATCGATCAGTGGTTCCTATAATTCACCCCTCCACTTT.